These 2 T cell receptor beta chains were sequenced from one sample in a study of T cell responses to AZD1222 COVID-19 vaccine. Using immunoSEQ multiplex PCR, the repertoire was profiled, and TCRdb retains in-frame clones only, with some absent. The repertoire consists of over 85,000 clones, with roughly nine tenths occurring once and the leading ten covering roughly 5%. The starting material was peripheral blood, obtained 28 days after the second AZD1222 dose. The origin of the receptors is an adult who received the AZD1222 COVID-19 vaccine.

The gene calls are TRBV2 and TRBJ1-6; D might be TRBD1 (5 bases). Deletions cut 3 bases from V and 9 bases from J, with 21 bases between. The CDR3 extends over 17 amino acids. Germline CDR1 and CDR2: SNHLY and FYNNEI. CDR3 protein: CASSDGWAGRYLSPLHF. CDR3 coding DNA: TGTGCCAGCAGTGATGGATGGGCGGGACGTTACCTTTCACCCCTCCACTTT. Variable domain in full (rest from reference TRBV2 and TRBJ1-6): EPEVTQTPSHQVTQMGQEVILRCVPISNHLYFYWYRQILGQKVEFLVSFYNNEISEKSEIFDDQFSVERPDGSNFTLKIRSTKLEDSAMYFCASSDGWAGRYLSPLHFGNGTRLTVT.

V gene TRBV23-1 combines with J gene TRBJ2-7, with D hard to call. TRBV23-1 is an open reading frame, and its role is uncertain. The V end lost 1 base, the J end lost 2 bases, and 12 bases lay between the germline ends. The CDR3 runs 15 residues. The CDR3: CASSQCGPRPYEQYF. CDR3 nucleotide sequence: TGCGCCAGCAGTCAATGCGGTCCACGACCCTACGAGCAGTACTTC.